Below are 16 T cell receptor beta chains sequenced from a single sample in a study of response to subunit inactivated influenza vaccine. TCRdb independently ran MiXCR on the RT-PCR reads; one entry per CDR3 protein. The repertoire holds some 540,000 distinct CDR3 sequences, with less than 25% as singletons. A further study also used this sample, focusing on T cells expressing NK-cell markers. That investigation notes: Scientists made TCR beta cDNA using 5'RACE template switching with UMIs.

Sequenced here: CD4+ T cells sorted from PBMCs, sampled about 12 days after vaccination. Every receptor here comes from a man between 45 and 60 years old who received an inactivated influenza vaccine.

This chain connects TRBV9 to TRBJ2-1; perhaps TRBD2 as D (5 bases). This CDR3 spans 15 amino acids. The V and J ends lost 1 base and 9 bases respectively, with 17 bases between them. Germline V CDR1 and CDR2: SGDLS, YYNGEE. CDR3 coding DNA: TGTGCCAGCAGCGTACGTGGGAGCCCCCAGGCTGAGCAGTTCTTC. Translating it yields CASSVRGSPQAEQFF.

This clonotype was picked up a small number of times. V and J are TRBV20-1 and TRBJ2-7; 8 bases fit TRBD2. The junction had 13 bases not matched to a gene; V was cut back by 3 bases and J by 6 bases. The CDR3 contains 15 residues. Germline V gene sequence: CDR1 DFQATT, CDR2 SNEGSKA (reference sequence). CDR3 protein: CSASLGPGGAVEQYF. In DNA, the CDR3 is TGCAGTGCTAGTTTGGGTCCGGGAGGGGCGGTCGAGCAGTACTTC.

The table lists this clonotype with a few counts. The chain employs TRBV5-4 and TRBJ2-1, with TRBD1 identical over 12 bases. From germline, CDR1 is SGHNT and CDR2 YYREEE (reference sequence). After removal of 4 bases from V and 7 bases from J, the junction contained 6 bases not matched to a gene. This CDR3 contains 15 residues. The CDR3 region is CASSPEGQGANEQFF. DNA of the CDR3: TGTGCCAGCAGCCCGGAGGGACAGGGGGCGAATGAGCAGTTCTTC. Full variable domain (outside the CDR3, taken from reference TRBV5-4 and TRBJ2-1): ETGVTQSPTHLIKTRGQQVTLRCSSQSGHNTVSWYQQALGQGPQFIFQYYREEENGRGNFPPRFSGLQFPNYSSELNVNALELDDSALYLCASSPEGQGANEQFFGPGTRLTVL.

This clonotype was recorded a few times. The chain carries TRBV11-2 and TRBJ2-1, with 8 bases matching TRBD1. Germline V gene data show CDR1 as SGHAT and CDR2 as FQNNGV. The CDR3 sequence is 14 residues long. Trimming removed 5 bases from V and 9 bases from J; junction bases left unmatched: 9. CDR3 bases: TGTGCCAGCAGCCCAGGGGGCGCGATGCGTGAGCAGTTCTTC. Amino acid sequence: CASSPGGAMREQFF.

CDR3 region: CASSERTSAGNEQFF. The CDR3 nucleotides are TGTGCCAGCAGTGAAAGGACTAGCGCAGGCAATGAGCAGTTCTTC. The J gene is TRBJ2-1, the V gene TRBV2; 9 positions match TRBD2. Germline trimming cut 2 bases from V and 6 bases from J; bases unmatched to any gene: 5. The CDR3 consists of 15 residues. Germline lookup yields CDR1 SNHLY and CDR2 FYNNEI. The full variable domain, rest sourced from reference TRBV2 and TRBJ2-1, is EPEVTQTPSHQVTQMGQEVILRCVPISNHLYFYWYRQILGQKVEFLVSFYNNEISEKSEIFDDQFSVERPDGSNFTLKIRSTKLEDSAMYFCASSERTSAGNEQFFGPGTRLTVL.

This clonotype came up a few times. The chain couples TRBV6-2 or TRBV6-3 to TRBJ2-7; D tentatively fits TRBD1 or TRBD2 (6 bases each). V lost 6 bases and J lost 3, with 15 bases in between. CDR3 length equals 14 residues. Germline V CDR1 and CDR2: MNHEY, SVGEGT. This CDR3 reads CASRDQGRYYEQYF. The CDR3 DNA follows: TGTGCCAGCAGAGACCAGGGGAGGTACTACGAGCAGTACTTC.

The J gene is TRBJ2-1, the V gene TRBV2; D may be TRBD2 (6 bases). Per the germline V gene, CDR1 is SNHLY and CDR2 is FYNNEI. V was cut by 4 bases and J by 1 base, with 11 bases left in between. The CDR3 contains 15 residues. CDR3 region: CASSVAGISYNEQFF. Here the CDR3 DNA reads TGTGCCAGCAGTGTCGCGGGAATATCCTACAATGAGCAGTTCTTC. Looking up the rest from reference TRBV2 and TRBJ2-1 gives the full variable domain: EPEVTQTPSHQVTQMGQEVILRCVPISNHLYFYWYRQILGQKVEFLVSFYNNEISEKSEIFDDQFSVERPDGSNFTLKIRSTKLEDSAMYFCASSVAGISYNEQFFGPGTRLTVL.

The gene calls are TRBV7-2 and TRBJ1-4, with D unresolved. Trimming took 0 bases from V and 8 from J, leaving 10 bases between them. The CDR3 extends over 14 amino acids. Germline V gene lookup returns CDR1 SGHTA and CDR2 FQGNSA. The CDR3 loop is CASSLANQHEKLFF. CDR3 sequence (DNA): TGTGCCAGCAGCTTAGCGAACCAACACGAAAAACTGTTTTTT.

The chain uses TRBV7-6 and TRBJ2-7; weak D call: TRBD2 (7 bases). Germline CDR1 and CDR2: SGHVS and FNYEAQ. V lost 1 base to trimming and J lost 4 bases, with 14 bases between them. The CDR3 contains 15 residues. DNA for the CDR3: TGTGCCAGCAGCTTAGATTACGGGGGGCCTTACGAGCAGTACTTC. It codes for CASSLDYGGPYEQYF. Full variable domain (outside the CDR3, taken from reference TRBV7-6 and TRBJ2-7): GAGVSQSPRYKVTKRGQDVALRCDPISGHVSLYWYRQALGQGPEFLTYFNYEAQQDKSGLPNDRFSAERPEGSISTLTIQRTEQRDSAMYRCASSLDYGGPYEQYFGPGTRLTVT.

The chain has TRBV6-1 and TRBJ2-7; the D gene is possibly TRBD1 (6 bases). CDR1 and CDR2 from the germline V gene are MNHNS and SASEGT. The V and J ends lost 6 bases and 0 bases respectively, with 15 bases between them. The CDR3 runs 15 residues. The CDR3 region has the DNA TGTGCCAGCAGCCGAGGACAGCCTGACTCCTACGAGCAGTACTTC. Protein product: CASSRGQPDSYEQYF.

There are a few counts of this clonotype. The V and J genes are TRBV12-3 or TRBV12-4 and TRBJ2-2; D is unresolved. This CDR3 has 13 residues. V dropped 2 bases and J dropped 7 bases, with 8 bases sitting between them. The CDR3 DNA sequence: TGTGCCAGCAGTTTACTGGTACTCGGGGAGCTGTTTTTT. Translation gives CASSLLVLGELFF.

This chain joins TRBV14 and TRBJ2-2, with a tentative D call TRBD2 (5 bases). Trimming removed 4 bases at V and 0 bases at J, with 9 bases between. Germline loops: CDR1 SGHDN, CDR2 FVKESK. This CDR3 has 15 amino acids. Written as DNA, the CDR3 is TGTGCCAGCAGCCGTGTGCGGGCGAACACCGGGGAGCTGTTTTTT. Translation gives CASSRVRANTGELFF.

The chain carries TRBV28 and TRBJ2-7, with D possibly matching TRBD2 (6 bases). The CDR3 is 14 residues long. V lost 5 bases and J lost 3, with 14 bases in between. Germline CDR1 is MDHEN and CDR2 is SYDVKM. CDR3 sequence reads: CASSQMGGRYEQYF. In DNA form, the CDR3 reads TGTGCCAGCAGTCAAATGGGGGGTCGCTACGAGCAGTACTTC.

This sequence joins TRBV15 and TRBJ2-1; the match to TRBD2 covers 12 bases. This CDR3 spans 16 amino acids. The junction had 8 bases not matched to a gene; V was cut back by 3 bases and J by 8 bases. CDR1 is LNHNV, CDR2 YYDKDF, per germline (reference sequence). The chain's CDR3 is CATSRSLAGGQDEQFF. The DNA for the CDR3 is TGTGCCACCAGCAGGAGCCTAGCGGGGGGGCAAGATGAGCAGTTCTTC.

This clonotype was counted between two and nine times. The chain carries TRBV12-3 or TRBV12-4 and TRBJ2-7, with 11 nucleotides matching TRBD1. With 2 bases clipped from V and 7 bases from J, the junction kept 4 bases outside the gene matches. This CDR3 comprises 14 residues. The CDR3 coding sequence is TGTGCCAGCAGTTTACGGACAGGGGGCTGGGAGCAGTACTTC. This translates into CASSLRTGGWEQYF.

This clonotype has just a few counts. V usage is TRBV18 and J usage is TRBJ2-7; D is perhaps TRBD2 (5 bases). The V end lost 3 bases, the J end lost 3 bases, and 12 bases lay between the germline ends. Germline CDR1 reads KGHSH; CDR2 reads LQKENI. The CDR3 is 14 residues long. CDR3 residues: CASSPLATNYEQYF. The CDR3 coding sequence is TGTGCCAGCTCACCGTTGGCGACTAACTACGAGCAGTACTTC. The variable domain in full, with the rest retrieved from reference TRBV18 and TRBJ2-7, is NAGVMQNPRHLVRRRGQEARLRCSPMKGHSHVYWYRQLPEEGLKFMVYLQKENIIDESGMPKERFSAEFPKEGPSILRIQQVVRGDSAAYFCASSPLATNYEQYFGPGTRLTVT.